Shown below are 27 T cell receptor beta chains from a single sample sequenced in a study of cytomegalovirus exposure and HLA in healthy donors. In the PCR, 60 Vbeta and 13 Jbeta primers were used. Sequencing used immunoSEQ multiplex PCR; TCRdb keeps in-frame clones, though not all of them. The repertoire table contains tens of thousands of clones. The specimen sequenced was PBMCs. These receptors all stem from a woman between 35 and 50 years old in good health and CMV-seropositive.

J is TRBJ2-7 and V is TRBV6-5; no reliable D call. Germline CDR1 reads MNHEY; CDR2 reads SVGAGI. Trimming cost V 0 bases and J 2 bases, with 11 bases left between them. This CDR3 region has 15 residues. In DNA, the CDR3 is TGTGCCAGCAGTTACTCTCGGTTCCCCGCCTACGAGCAGTACTTC. Its translation: CASSYSRFPAYEQYF.

This chain connects TRBV6-5 to TRBJ2-7; no clear D gene. Germline V gene lookup returns CDR1 MNHEY and CDR2 SVGAGI. V shed 5 bases and J shed 6 bases, with 8 bases lying between them. This CDR3 is 11 amino acids long. The DNA of the CDR3 is TGTGCCAGCAGTAGAGGTCGCGAGCAGTACTTC. The encoded protein is CASSRGREQYF.

V usage is TRBV2 and J usage is TRBJ2-7, with 9 bases matching TRBD2. V lost 7 bases to trimming and J lost 3 bases; unmatched junction nucleotides: 22. Germline V gene sequence: CDR1 SNHLY, CDR2 FYNNEI. This CDR3 contains 19 residues. The CDR3 reads CASTNPRGSSGTVNYEQYF. The CDR3 DNA reads as TGTGCCAGCACCAACCCACGGGGGTCTAGCGGGACAGTGAACTACGAGCAGTACTTC.

The V and J genes are TRBV10-1 and TRBJ2-3; 10 nucleotides match TRBD2. V shed 3 bases, J shed 9 bases, and the junction held 6 bases outside the gene matches. The length of the CDR3 is 14 residues. Germline CDR1 is WNHNN and CDR2 is SYGVQD (reference sequence). The CDR3, as DNA: TGCGCCAGCAGTGATGCCAGCGGGAGGGGAACGCAGTATTTT. Residues: CASSDASGRGTQYF.

The chain employs TRBV9 and TRBJ2-5; 11 nucleotides line up with TRBD2. Per germline, CDR1 SGDLS and CDR2 YYNGEE. The junction had 6 bases not matched to a gene; V was cut back by 0 bases and J by 5 bases. This CDR3 has 16 amino acids. CDR3 coding DNA: TGTGCCAGCAGCGTAGAGGGCCTAGCGGGAGGTGAGACCCAGTACTTC. It translates to CASSVEGLAGGETQYF. Looking up the rest from reference TRBV9 and TRBJ2-5 gives the full variable domain: DSGVTQTPKHLITATGQRVTLRCSPRSGDLSVYWYQQSLDQGLQFLIQYYNGEERAKGNILERFSAQQFPDLHSELNLSSLELGDSALYFCASSVEGLAGGETQYFGPGTRLLVL.

The V call is TRBV18, the J call TRBJ2-2; TRBD1 aligns across 9 bases. V shed 2 bases, J shed 4 bases, and the junction held 2 bases outside the gene matches. Germline values: CDR1 KGHSH, CDR2 LQKENI. This CDR3 comprises 15 residues. In nucleotides, the CDR3 is TGTGCCAGCTCACCAGGGACAGGGCCCACCGGGGAGCTGTTTTTT. Encoded protein: CASSPGTGPTGELFF.

Here the CDR3 DNA reads TGTGCCACCAGCAGAGAACAGAGAGGCACAGATACGCAGTATTTT. Protein product: CATSREQRGTDTQYF. The rearrangement links TRBV15 to TRBJ2-3; D not certain. V was clipped by 0 bases and J by 1 base, with 8 bases between them. The V gene's germline CDR1 is LNHNV and CDR2 YYDKDF (reference sequence). The CDR3 runs to 15 residues.

The rearrangement uses TRBV28 and TRBJ2-1, with 9 bases lining up with TRBD2. Germline V lookup: CDR1 MDHEN, CDR2 SYDVKM. CDR3 size: 19 residues. Trimming took 4 bases from V and 9 from J; bases not matched to a gene: 22. CDR3 in DNA: TGTGCCAGCAGTTCCCGCCCCACCCGCCCTGTAGCGGGAGTGGGTGAGCAGTTCTTC. Its translation is CASSSRPTRPVAGVGEQFF.

The V gene is TRBV6-4, the J gene TRBJ2-2; 7 bases map to TRBD1. This CDR3 spans 16 amino acids. Germline loops: CDR1 MRHNA, CDR2 SNTAGT. With V trimmed by 2 bases and J by 3 bases, 6 bases remained unmatched. CDR3 sequence: CASSDTKTGDTGELFF. In nucleotides, the CDR3 is TGTGCCAGCAGTGACACAAAAACAGGGGACACCGGGGAGCTGTTTTTT.

The chain combines TRBV9 with TRBJ1-1; 7 bases map to TRBD1. J lost 2 bases, V lost 2 bases, and 3 bases had no gene match. Germline CDR1 SGDLS, CDR2 YYNGEE. The CDR3 has 14 residues. CDR3 loop: CASSVKGGNTEAFF. The DNA of the CDR3 is TGTGCCAGCAGCGTTAAAGGGGGCAACACTGAAGCTTTCTTT.

J is TRBJ2-1 and V is TRBV12-5, with D perhaps TRBD1 (5 bases). The V gene's germline CDR1 is LGHNT and CDR2 FRNRAP. Trimming took 8 bases from V and 2 from J, leaving 10 bases between them. The CDR3 totals 13 residues. CDR3 amino acids: CASRQGAYNEQFF. The CDR3 coding sequence is TGTGCTAGTCGCCAGGGTGCCTACAATGAGCAGTTCTTC.

With regard to this clone: Other nucleotide sequences from this sample produce the same CDR3. The chain couples TRBV30 to TRBJ2-2; 7 nucleotides align to TRBD1. This CDR3 has 14 amino acids. J gave up 6 bases and V 4 bases, and 8 bases lay outside the gene matches. Germline assignment: CDR1 GTSNPN and CDR2 SVGIG (reference sequence). This CDR3 reads CAWTRSRGPGELFF. The CDR3 nucleotides are TGTGCCTGGACTAGATCAAGGGGGCCCGGGGAGCTGTTTTTT.

J is TRBJ1-2 and V is TRBV2, with D possibly matching TRBD1 (6 bases). V was clipped by 0 bases and J by 3 bases, with 8 bases between them. The germline V gene has CDR1 SNHLY and CDR2 FYNNEI. The CDR3 covers 14 residues. CDR3 sequence (DNA): TGTGCCAGCAGTGAAGCGACAGGAGACTATGGCTACACCTTC. Encoded protein: CASSEATGDYGYTF. Full variable domain (missing parts from reference TRBV2 and TRBJ1-2): EPEVTQTPSHQVTQMGQEVILRCVPISNHLYFYWYRQILGQKVEFLVSFYNNEISEKSEIFDDQFSVERPDGSNFTLKIRSTKLEDSAMYFCASSEATGDYGYTFGSGTRLTVV.

V is TRBV5-6 and J is TRBJ1-2, with 7 nucleotides matching TRBD1. V lost 4 bases and J lost 0; bases outside the gene matches: 12. The CDR3 consists of 17 residues. The germline V gene encodes CDR1 SGHDT and CDR2 YYEEEE. Here the CDR3 reads CASSLGPGGDTNYGYTF. The CDR3 coding sequence is TGTGCCAGCAGCCTGGGGCCAGGGGGAGACACTAACTATGGCTACACCTTC.

This rearrangement joins TRBV19 to TRBJ2-6, with D uncertain. CDR1 LNHDA and CDR2 SQIVND come from the germline V gene (reference sequence). Trimming took off 8 bases at V and 0 bases at J, with 5 bases between the two ends. The CDR3 extends over 13 amino acids. CDR3 sequence: CASHNSGANVLTF. CDR3 in DNA: TGTGCCAGTCACAACTCTGGGGCCAACGTCCTGACTTTC. Complete variable domain (other parts from reference TRBV19 and TRBJ2-6): DGGITQSPKYLFRKEGQNVTLSCEQNLNHDAMYWYRQDPGQGLRLIYYSQIVNDFQKGDIAEGYSVSREKKESFPLTVTSAQKNPTAFYLCASHNSGANVLTFGAGSRLTVL.

The rearrangement uses TRBV7-9 and TRBJ2-1; TRBD2 might be the D (6 bases). Germline loops: CDR1 SEHNR, CDR2 FQNEAQ (reference sequence). Deletions cut 2 bases from V and 9 bases from J, with 14 bases between. The CDR3 is made up of 14 amino acids. In DNA, the CDR3 is TGTGCCAGCAGCTTACTCCGGGACGGGGGTGAGCAGTTCTTC. This codes for CASSLLRDGGEQFF.

The chain has TRBV30 and TRBJ2-7; 9 bases are shared with TRBD1. The CDR3 loop spans 13 amino acids. V dropped 0 bases and J dropped 7; count of bases not matched to a gene: 4. The germline V gene encodes CDR1 GTSNPN and CDR2 SVGIG (reference sequence). The CDR3 nucleotides are TGTGCCTGGAGTGTACAAGGGACAGGGGAGCAGTACTTC. It is translated as CAWSVQGTGEQYF. The whole variable domain, remainder taken from reference TRBV30 and TRBJ2-7, is SQTIHQWPATLVQPVGSPLSLECTVEGTSNPNLYWYRQAAGRGLQLLFYSVGIGQISSEVPQNLSASRPQDRQFILSSKKLLLSDSGFYLCAWSVQGTGEQYFGPGTRLTVT.

CDR3 sequence (DNA): TGTGCCACCAGCAGAGTAAGACAGGGGATTAATGAGCAGTTCTTC. Amino acid sequence: CATSRVRQGINEQFF. The rearrangement uses TRBV15 and TRBJ2-1, with 8 bases that match TRBD1. The CDR3 has 15 amino acids. V shed 1 base and J 7 bases; nucleotides not matched to a gene: 6. Germline V gene sequence: CDR1 LNHNV, CDR2 YYDKDF (reference sequence). The entire variable domain, with the rest obtained from reference TRBV15 and TRBJ2-1, is as follows: DAMVIQNPRYQVTQFGKPVTLSCSQTLNHNVMYWYQQKSSQAPKLLFHYYDKDFNNEADTPDNFQSRRPNTSFCFLDIRSPGLGDTAMYLCATSRVRQGINEQFFGPGTRLTVL.

V usage is TRBV6-5 and J usage is TRBJ2-1, with 7 bases aligning to TRBD1. V lost 2 bases to trimming and J lost 7 bases; unmatched junction nucleotides: 11. Germline CDR1 and CDR2: MNHEY and SVGAGI. The CDR3 length is 16 residues. DNA for the CDR3: TGTGCCAGCAGTTACGTCGGGGCAGGGGGTGGGAATGAGCAGTTCTTC. It yields the protein CASSYVGAGGGNEQFF.

The genes are TRBV19 and TRBJ1-2; TRBD1 agrees at 8 bases. Per germline, CDR1 LNHDA and CDR2 SQIVND (reference sequence). CDR3 length equals 16 residues. Trimming at V came to 5 bases and at J to 4 bases, leaving 12 bases not matched to a gene. The CDR3 is CASSSTGDRLIYGYTF. As DNA, the CDR3 is TGTGCCAGTAGTTCGACAGGGGACCGATTAATCTATGGCTACACCTTC.

The chain has TRBV2 and TRBJ1-5; D might be TRBD1 (6 bases). V was trimmed by 4 bases and J by 5 bases, leaving 12 bases between them. This CDR3 is built from 14 residues. Germline V gene lookup returns CDR1 SNHLY and CDR2 FYNNEI. The CDR3 loop reads CASSGGTQYQPQHF. CDR3 nucleotide sequence: TGTGCCAGCAGTGGGGGGACACAGTATCAGCCCCAGCATTTT.

The gene calls are TRBV19 and TRBJ2-1; 9 bases line up with TRBD1. The CDR3 consists of 14 residues. The trim removed 6 bases at V and 4 bases at J, leaving 4 bases unmatched. Germline V gene sequence: CDR1 LNHDA, CDR2 SQIVND (reference sequence). The CDR3 loop reads CASRGQGGYNEQFF. DNA of the CDR3: TGTGCCAGTAGGGGACAGGGAGGTTACAATGAGCAGTTCTTC.

This chain connects TRBV6-6 to TRBJ2-7; the D gene is possibly TRBD2 (7 bases). Germline V CDR1 and CDR2: MNHNY, SVGAGI (reference sequence). Deletions cut 5 bases from V and 4 bases from J, with 15 bases between. The CDR3 sequence is 14 residues long. This CDR3 is CASSPPGGAYEQYF. The DNA for the CDR3 is TGTGCCAGCAGTCCCCCTGGGGGGGCGTACGAGCAGTACTTC.

The chain uses TRBV4-1 and TRBJ1-2, with 8 bases matching TRBD1. Germline V gives CDR1 MGHRA, CDR2 YSYEKL. The CDR3 loop spans 14 amino acids. V lost 4 bases and J lost 8; bases outside the gene matches: 9. Here the CDR3 reads CASSPTGQVDGYTF. The CDR3 DNA sequence: TGCGCCAGCAGCCCTACGGGACAGGTTGACGGCTACACCTTC.

The J gene is TRBJ1-2, the V gene TRBV4-3; 7 bases align to TRBD1. The CDR3 extends over 16 amino acids. Germline V CDR1 and CDR2: LGHNA, YSLEER. V shed 0 bases and J 10 bases; nucleotides not matched to a gene: 14. The CDR3 region is CASSQEGGGFFSAYTF. CDR3 bases: TGCGCCAGCAGCCAAGAAGGGGGCGGGTTCTTCAGTGCCTACACCTTC.

The chain recombines TRBV5-1 with TRBJ2-1; possible D gene TRBD2, 6 bases. Trimming shortened V by 4 bases and J by 12 bases, and 14 bases separated the two germline ends. CDR1 and CDR2 (germline): SGHRS, YFSETQ. CDR3 length: 12 amino acids. CDR3 sequence reads: CASSPDRDSQFF. Written as DNA, the CDR3 is TGCGCCAGCAGCCCGGACCGGGACTCGCAGTTCTTC.

Concerning this clone: Within the sample, other DNA sequences also encode this same CDR3. In nucleotides, the CDR3 is TGTGCCAGCAGCTCCTTAGCAGGGAACACCATATATTTT. Translating gives CASSSLAGNTIYF. This chain joins TRBV7-2 and TRBJ1-3; D may be TRBD1 (5 bases). CDR3 length: 13 amino acids. Trimming took off 4 bases at V and 7 bases at J, with 11 bases between the two ends. Germline lookup yields CDR1 SGHTA and CDR2 FQGNSA.